These T cell receptor beta chains were read from a single sample in a study of T-cell memory formation after mild COVID-19. A single record per CDR3 protein comes from TCRdb applying MiXCR to the 5' RACE reads. The sample includes 350,000 or so distinct CDR3 sequences, approximately 21% of them seen just once. Sequencing used PBMCs or a T cell subset sorted from them (not recorded which). These receptors all come from an adult woman who had mild COVID-19 (a few samples of this study predate the infection). Cell type and time point are not known. Both conserved end residues are part of each CDR3. D genes are given only for firm matches. Size is stated for part of the rows, as once, few or many counts, or as a class when the clone is expanded.

J gene	D gene	clone size	V gene	CDR3 protein	CDR3 DNA
TRBJ2-2	TRBD1	few	TRBV15	CATRRQGNTGELFF	TGTGCCACCAGGAGACAGGGGAACACCGGGGAGCTGTTTTTT
TRBJ2-1	NA	few	TRBV5-1	CASSSSAGADNEQFF	TGCGCCAGCAGCTCGTCCGCGGGGGCGGACAATGAGCAGTTCTTC
TRBJ1-3	NA	NA	TRBV5-4	CASSSNRADWGPGNTIYF	TGTGCCAGCAGCTCCAATAGGGCCGACTGGGGGCCGGGAAACACCATATATTTT
TRBJ2-3	NA	NA	TRBV7-9	CASSKQDTDTQYF	TGTGCCAGCAGCAAACAGGACACAGATACGCAGTATTTT
TRBJ2-3	NA	NA	TRBV7-9	CASSLATTGIADTQYF	TGTGCCAGCAGCTTAGCTACCACGGGGATCGCAGATACGCAGTATTTT
TRBJ2-7	NA	NA	TRBV18	CASSSGRSSYEQYF	TGTGCCAGCTCATCGGGACGTAGCTCCTACGAGCAGTACTTC
TRBJ2-5	NA	NA	TRBV7-2	CASSSGAGALFQETQYF	TGTGCCAGCAGCTCAGGGGCCGGGGCCCTCTTTCAAGAGACCCAGTACTTC
TRBJ1-1	NA	NA	TRBV12-3/TRBV12-4	CASLRGEVNTEAFF	TGTGCCAGCCTGAGGGGGGAGGTGAACACTGAAGCTTTCTTT
TRBJ2-3	TRBD2	NA	TRBV6-5	CASSRPGRPDTDTQYF	TGTGCCAGCAGTCGCCCCGGGAGGCCGGACACAGATACGCAGTATTTT
TRBJ1-1	NA	NA	TRBV12-3/TRBV12-4	CASSPTGSTEAFF	TGTGCCAGCAGTCCAACAGGGAGTACTGAAGCTTTCTTT
TRBJ2-7	TRBD2	NA	TRBV15	CATGTSGNEQYF	TGTGCCACCGGGACTAGCGGGAACGAGCAGTACTTC
TRBJ2-5	TRBD2	few	TRBV4-2	CASSQEVRGGGKTQYF	TGTGCCAGCAGCCAGGAGGTGCGGGGGGGCGGAAAGACCCAGTACTTC
TRBJ1-1	TRBD1	NA	TRBV20-1	CSARDLQGADTEAFF	TGCAGTGCTAGAGACCTACAGGGGGCGGACACTGAAGCTTTCTTT
TRBJ2-3	NA	NA	TRBV7-9	CASSPPDGTDTQYF	TGTGCCAGCAGCCCCCCCGACGGGACAGATACGCAGTATTTT
TRBJ1-3	NA	NA	TRBV20-1	CSARRGGGNTIYF	TGCAGTGCGAGACGGGGTGGGGGAAACACCATATATTTT
TRBJ2-1	NA	NA	TRBV7-2	CASSPVWAGEQFF	TGTGCCAGCAGCCCCGTTTGGGCCGGTGAGCAGTTCTTC
TRBJ2-3	NA	NA	TRBV18	CASSPYPGSDTQYF	TGTGCCAGCTCACCGTACCCTGGGTCGGATACGCAGTATTTT
TRBJ1-1	NA	NA	TRBV30	CAWTVIIGDTEAFF	TGTGCCTGGACGGTAATAATCGGGGACACTGAAGCTTTCTTT
TRBJ1-5	TRBD1	NA	TRBV27	CASSRQGRSNQPQHF	TGTGCCAGCAGCAGACAGGGAAGAAGCAATCAGCCCCAGCATTTT
TRBJ2-7	TRBD1	NA	TRBV28	CASSIQGFHEQYF	TGTGCCAGCAGTATACAGGGGTTCCACGAGCAGTACTTC
TRBJ1-1	NA	NA	TRBV5-6	CASSLVGPDTEAFF	TGTGCCAGCAGCTTGGTAGGTCCGGACACTGAAGCTTTCTTT
TRBJ1-1	NA	NA	TRBV6-6	CASSFRAEEAFF	TGTGCCAGCAGTTTTAGAGCGGAGGAAGCTTTCTTT
TRBJ2-7	TRBD1	NA	TRBV20-1	CSASGQGGNEQYF	TGCAGTGCTAGTGGACAGGGTGGGAACGAGCAGTACTTC
TRBJ1-2	NA	NA	TRBV11-2	CASSLAQGTGYTF	TGTGCCAGCAGCTTAGCACAGGGTACGGGCTACACCTTC
TRBJ2-7	TRBD1	few	TRBV27	CARRQGKGYEQYF	TGTGCCAGGCGACAGGGGAAGGGGTACGAGCAGTACTTC
TRBJ2-5	NA	NA	TRBV7-6	CASSSQPYQETQYF	TGTGCCAGCAGCTCACAGCCTTACCAAGAGACCCAGTACTTC
TRBJ2-5	TRBD2	few	TRBV7-2	CASSSLAGGRETQYF	TGTGCCAGCAGCTCACTAGCGGGAGGGCGCGAGACCCAGTACTTC
TRBJ1-1	NA	few	TRBV27	CASSSTGGSLMNTEAFF	TGTGCCAGCAGCTCAACGGGGGGCTCTCTTATGAACACTGAAGCTTTCTTT
TRBJ2-3	NA	few	TRBV6-6	CASSYSIGATDTQYF	TGTGCCAGCAGTTACTCGATCGGGGCCACAGATACGCAGTATTTT
TRBJ2-3	NA	few	TRBV7-3	CASSPIGGVADTQYF	TGTGCCAGCAGCCCCATCGGGGGAGTGGCAGATACGCAGTATTTT
TRBJ2-3	TRBD2	few	TRBV4-1	CASSQGLAGGTSTDTQYF	TGCGCCAGCAGCCAAGGGCTAGCGGGGGGAACTAGCACAGATACGCAGTATTTT
TRBJ1-1	NA	once	TRBV30	CAWSPESRGNTEAFF	TGTGCCTGGAGTCCTGAAAGCCGGGGGAACACTGAAGCTTTCTTT
TRBJ1-1	NA	few	TRBV7-8	CASSLALGRLAEAFF	TGTGCCAGCAGCTTAGCGTTAGGGAGGCTTGCTGAAGCTTTCTTT
TRBJ2-3	NA	NA	TRBV12-3/TRBV12-4	CASSLDLARTSTDTQYF	TGTGCCAGCAGTTTAGATCTGGCGAGGACTAGCACAGATACGCAGTATTTT
TRBJ1-5	NA	NA	TRBV28	CASTPGLLGQPQHF	TGTGCCAGCACTCCCGGGCTTCTAGGGCAGCCCCAGCATTTT
TRBJ1-1	NA	few	TRBV6-5	CASSYEGLGSTEAFF	TGTGCCAGCAGTTACGAGGGACTAGGTTCTACTGAAGCTTTCTTT
TRBJ2-7	NA	NA	TRBV3-1	CASTAGSGEQYF	TGTGCCAGCACCGCTGGTTCTGGCGAGCAGTACTTC
TRBJ2-7	NA	NA	TRBV6-5	CASPLVRCSYEQYF	TGTGCCAGCCCACTGGTTCGGTGCTCCTACGAGCAGTACTTC
TRBJ2-1	TRBD2	few	TRBV4-3	CASSQDWAFGLADYNEQFF	TGCGCCAGCAGCCAGGATTGGGCGTTTGGGCTAGCGGACTACAATGAGCAGTTCTTC
TRBJ2-2	TRBD2	few	TRBV19	CASSISPGTSANTGELFF	TGTGCCAGTAGTATATCCCCCGGGACTAGCGCGAACACCGGGGAGCTGTTTTTT
TRBJ2-2	NA	NA	TRBV27	CASKGTLNTGELFF	TGTGCCAGCAAGGGGACACTTAACACCGGGGAGCTGTTTTTT